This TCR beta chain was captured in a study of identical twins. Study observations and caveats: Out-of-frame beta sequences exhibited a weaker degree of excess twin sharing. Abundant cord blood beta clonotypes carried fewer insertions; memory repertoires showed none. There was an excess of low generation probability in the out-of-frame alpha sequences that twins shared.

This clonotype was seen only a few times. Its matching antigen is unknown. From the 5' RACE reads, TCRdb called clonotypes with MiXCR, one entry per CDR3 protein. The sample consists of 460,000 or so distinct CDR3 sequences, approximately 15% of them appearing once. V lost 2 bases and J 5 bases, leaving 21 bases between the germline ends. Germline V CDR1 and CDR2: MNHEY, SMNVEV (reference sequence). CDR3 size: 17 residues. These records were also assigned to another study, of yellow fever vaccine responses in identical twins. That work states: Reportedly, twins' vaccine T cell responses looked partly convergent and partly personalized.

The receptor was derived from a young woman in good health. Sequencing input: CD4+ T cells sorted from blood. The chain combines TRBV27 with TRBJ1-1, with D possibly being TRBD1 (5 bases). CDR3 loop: CASSLEPDRFGGTEAFF. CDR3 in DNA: TGTGCCAGCAGTTTAGAACCAGACAGATTCGGGGGGACTGAAGCTTTCTTT.